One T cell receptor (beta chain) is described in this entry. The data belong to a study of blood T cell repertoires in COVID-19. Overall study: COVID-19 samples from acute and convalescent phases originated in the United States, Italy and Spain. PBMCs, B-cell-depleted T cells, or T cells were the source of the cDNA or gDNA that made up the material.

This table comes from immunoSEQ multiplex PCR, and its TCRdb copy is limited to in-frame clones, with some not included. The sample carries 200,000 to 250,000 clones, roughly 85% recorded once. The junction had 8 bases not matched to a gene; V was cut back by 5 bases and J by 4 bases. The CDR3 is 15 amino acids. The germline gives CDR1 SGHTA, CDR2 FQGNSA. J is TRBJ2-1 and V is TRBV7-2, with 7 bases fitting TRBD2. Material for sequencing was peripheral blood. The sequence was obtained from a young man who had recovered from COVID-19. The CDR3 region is CASSRVGSGYNEQFF. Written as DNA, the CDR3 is TGTGCCAGCAGCCGGGTGGGTAGCGGGTACAATGAGCAGTTCTTC.